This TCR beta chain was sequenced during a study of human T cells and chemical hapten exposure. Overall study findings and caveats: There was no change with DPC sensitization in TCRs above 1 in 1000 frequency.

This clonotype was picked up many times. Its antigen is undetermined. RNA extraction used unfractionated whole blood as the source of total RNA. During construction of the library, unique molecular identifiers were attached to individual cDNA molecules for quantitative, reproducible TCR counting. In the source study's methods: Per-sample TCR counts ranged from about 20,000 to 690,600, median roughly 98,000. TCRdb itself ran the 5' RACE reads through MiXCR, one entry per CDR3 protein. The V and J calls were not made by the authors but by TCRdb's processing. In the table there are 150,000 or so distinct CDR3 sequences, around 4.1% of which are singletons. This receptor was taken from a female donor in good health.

CDR3 region: CASSLGTVNSVTDTQYF. The CDR3 bases are TGTGCCAGCAGCTTAGGTACGGTGAACTCGGTCACAGATACGCAGTATTTT. The chain combines TRBV11-2 with TRBJ2-3, with D hard to call. The CDR3 runs 17 residues. Looked up from germline, CDR1 is SGHAT and CDR2 is FQNNGV. The V end was cut by 1 base, the J end by 2 bases, with 16 bases between.